Shown below are 11 T cell receptor beta chains from a single sample sequenced in a study of cytomegalovirus exposure and HLA in healthy donors. 60 Vbeta and 13 Jbeta primers were used in PCR. TCRdb's table, derived via immunoSEQ multiplex PCR, lists solely in-frame clones and lacks some. The repertoire has 120,000 or so clones, roughly 80% of them found once; the top ten carry 3.4%. The sample taken for sequencing was PBMCs. The receptor set was obtained from a man younger than 40 in good health and CMV-seronegative.

The CDR3 here is CASSGGRKSYEQYF. CDR3 DNA: TGTGCCAGCTCAGGCGGGAGGAAATCCTACGAGCAGTACTTC. The chain employs TRBV18 and TRBJ2-7, with 8 positions matching TRBD2. Germline loops: CDR1 KGHSH, CDR2 LQKENI. V gave up 5 bases and J gave up 1 base; unmatched junction bases: 4. The length of the CDR3 is 14 residues.

The chain carries TRBV7-9 and TRBJ1-1; possible D gene TRBD1, 5 bases. Trimming took off 1 base at V and 1 base at J, with 7 bases between the two ends. Germline loops: CDR1 SEHNR, CDR2 FQNEAQ (reference sequence). The CDR3 is made up of 14 amino acids. The CDR3 sequence is CASSLGTGNTEAFF. CDR3 DNA: TGTGCCAGCAGCTTAGGAACAGGGAACACTGAAGCTTTCTTT. Full variable domain (rest looked up from reference TRBV7-9 and TRBJ1-1): DTGVSQNPRHKITKRGQNVTFRCDPISEHNRLYWYRQTLGQGPEFLTYFQNEAQLEKSRLLSDRFSAERPKGSFSTLEIQRTEQGDSAMYLCASSLGTGNTEAFFGQGTRLTVV.

The chain carries TRBV5-6 and TRBJ1-4, with a possible D match to TRBD1 (5 bases). The CDR3 sequence is 16 residues long. The V end was cut by 0 bases, the J end by 8 bases, with 17 bases between. CDR1 is SGHDT and CDR2 is YYEEEE in the germline V gene. The CDR3 DNA sequence: TGTGCCAGCAGCTTGGGAGAGGCAGGGAAACGAGAAAAACTGTTTTTT. Its translation: CASSLGEAGKREKLFF. The full variable domain, with the rest looked up from reference TRBV5-6 and TRBJ1-4, is DAGVTQSPTHLIKTRGQQVTLRCSPKSGHDTVSWYQQALGQGPQFIFQYYEEEERQRGNFPDRFSGHQFPNYSSELNVNALLLGDSALYLCASSLGEAGKREKLFFGSGTQLSVL.

The V and J genes are TRBV19 and TRBJ1-2; D is undetermined. The CDR3 has 14 residues. Between the trimmed V and J ends, which lost 3 bases and 7 bases, there was a span of 15 bases. Germline V gene lookup returns CDR1 LNHDA and CDR2 SQIVND (reference sequence). In DNA form, the CDR3 reads TGTGCCAGTAGTATCCCCCGAGGAATGGGTGGCTACACCTTC. Translation gives CASSIPRGMGGYTF.

This clone was seen a handful of times. The chain uses TRBV11-2 and TRBJ2-7; 7 positions match TRBD1. The V segment lost 5 bases and the J segment 0 bases; nucleotides outside the gene matches: 7. The germline CDR1 and CDR2 sequences are SGHAT and FQNNGV. The length of the CDR3 is 15 residues. The CDR3 DNA reads TGTGCCAGCAGCCCATCGACAGGGCCCTCCTACGAGCAGTACTTC. This translates into CASSPSTGPSYEQYF. Based on the CDR3 plus reference TRBV11-2 and TRBJ2-7, the full variable domain is EAGVAQSPRYKIIEKRQSVAFWCNPISGHATLYWYQQILGQGPKLLIQFQNNGVVDDSQLPKDRFSAERLKGVDSTLKIQPAKLEDSAVYLCASSPSTGPSYEQYFGPGTRLTVT.

This clone was seen only a few times. The chain employs TRBV5-5 and TRBJ1-2, with TRBD1 as a possible D gene (5 bases). V lost 4 bases and J lost 2, with 9 bases in between. The CDR3 consists of 13 residues. CDR1 is SGHKS and CDR2 is YYEKEE in the germline V gene (reference sequence). The CDR3 sequence: CASSQGLNYGYTF. The CDR3 nucleotides read TGTGCCAGCAGCCAGGGACTAAACTATGGCTACACCTTC.

The CDR3 coding sequence is TGTGCCAGCACTACGGACAGGTCTTATCAGCCCCAGCATTTT. Translating gives CASTTDRSYQPQHF. This chain connects TRBV6-1 to TRBJ1-5; TRBD1 matches at 7 bases. The CDR3 runs 14 residues. V lost 7 bases, J lost 5 bases, and 8 bases stayed unmatched. Looked up from germline, CDR1 is MNHNS and CDR2 is SASEGT.

This clone has a single count. This chain links TRBV6-1 with TRBJ1-5; D not certain. The CDR3 has 14 amino acids. V lost 2 bases and J lost 4, with 9 bases in between. The germline V gene encodes CDR1 MNHNS and CDR2 SASEGT. CDR3 in amino acids: CASSEIWENQPQHF. In nucleotides, the CDR3 is TGTGCCAGCAGTGAAATTTGGGAGAATCAGCCCCAGCATTTT.

The chain employs TRBV7-3 and TRBJ1-2, with D maybe TRBD1 (6 bases). This CDR3 has 12 amino acids. Germline CDR1 SGHTA, CDR2 FQGTGA. The V end was cut by 4 bases, the J end by 4 bases, with 7 bases between. The chain's CDR3 is CASSSGAYGYTF. The CDR3 DNA follows: TGTGCCAGCAGCTCAGGGGCCTATGGCTACACCTTC.

The CDR3 is CASSIRLAGSSDEQFF. The CDR3, as DNA: TGTGCCAGCAGCATCAGACTAGCGGGGAGTAGCGATGAGCAGTTCTTC. The gene calls are TRBV5-4 and TRBJ2-1, with 11 positions matching TRBD2. Germline assignment: CDR1 SGHNT and CDR2 YYREEE (reference sequence). The CDR3 length is 16 residues. The trim removed 4 bases at V and 8 bases at J, leaving 11 bases unmatched.

This rearrangement joins TRBV30 to TRBJ2-1; 7 bases line up with TRBD2. Germline loops: CDR1 GTSNPN, CDR2 SVGIG (reference sequence). The junction had 3 bases not matched to a gene; V was cut back by 4 bases and J by 6 bases. This CDR3 spans 12 amino acids. The CDR3 sequence: CAWTWGGNEQFF. In DNA, the CDR3 is TGTGCCTGGACTTGGGGGGGCAATGAGCAGTTCTTC.